One sample yielded the 3 T cell receptor beta chains listed below, sequenced in a study of blood T cell repertoires in COVID-19 (dated by TCRdb to the early 2020s). Receptors were amplified or captured by the immunoSEQ multiplex PCR assay. TCRdb stores this immuneACCESS table with in-frame sequences only. Part of the clones is absent; in the studies checked, under half of the shortfall reflects unresolved V genes, and no reason is known for the rest. The table for this sample lists roughly 64,000 clones; roughly 70% of them were counted only once. The top ten constitute roughly 49% of the sample. The sequenced material came from PBMCs or T cells enriched from blood (not recorded which). These receptors were collected from a woman in her fifties or sixties who had been exposed to COVID-19.

The CDR3, as DNA: TGTGCCAGCAGCTTAGGTCATGATGAGCAGTTCTTC. This sequence encodes CASSLGHDEQFF. The chain carries TRBV7-9 and TRBJ2-1, with D uncertain. The V end was cut by 1 base, the J end by 8 bases, with 6 bases between. From germline, CDR1 is SEHNR and CDR2 FQNEAQ (reference sequence). The CDR3 spans 12 residues.

The CDR3 loop is CASSTQDRLTSSYEQYF. The CDR3 DNA reads TGTGCCAGCAGCACCCAGGACAGGCTTACCAGCTCCTACGAGCAGTACTTC. This sequence joins TRBV21-1 and TRBJ2-7; TRBD1, the D gene given by the table, was not confirmed from the DNA. TRBV21-1 is termed a pseudogene. This CDR3 is 17 amino acids long.

The gene calls are TRBV11-2 and TRBJ2-7; no reliable D call. This CDR3 is built from 13 residues. Looked up from germline, CDR1 is SGHAT and CDR2 is FQNNGV. Deletions cut 0 bases from V and 4 bases from J, with 7 bases between. This chain's CDR3 is CASSLDLVYEQYF. The CDR3 coding sequence is TGTGCCAGCAGCTTAGATCTTGTGTACGAGCAGTACTTC.